A single sample gave rise to the 5 T cell receptor beta chains below, sequenced in a study of blood T cells in healthy people across ages. Combining a sample-barcoded 5' primer with a J-beta primer mix, a second PCR ran for about 7 to 11 cycles. One entry per CDR3 protein, called by TCRdb with MiXCR from the 5' RACE reads. The table lists about 1,800,000 distinct CDR3 sequences, 28% of them singletons. Sequencing was performed on blood. The receptor set was obtained from a woman in her twenties or thirties in good health.

The sample holds many counts of this clonotype. The chain combines TRBV15 with TRBJ2-5; D might be TRBD2 (5 bases). Between the trimmed V and J ends, which lost 8 bases and 5 bases, there was a span of 12 bases. Germline loops: CDR1 LNHNV, CDR2 YYDKDF (reference sequence). The CDR3 is 12 amino acids. As DNA, the CDR3 is TGTGCCACCGCCAGAGGGTACGAGACCCAGTACTTC. It codes for CATARGYETQYF.

The chain carries TRBV12-3 or TRBV12-4 and TRBJ1-4, with 9 positions matching TRBD1. CDR3 length: 13 residues. V lost 8 bases, J lost 6 bases, and 4 bases stayed unmatched. This chain's CDR3 is CASRGDRDEKLFF. The CDR3 bases are TGTGCCAGCCGGGGGGACAGGGATGAAAAACTGTTTTTT.

This clonotype has a handful of counts. A much larger clone lies a single base off, so this may be a read error. This rearrangement joins TRBV20-1 to TRBJ1-4; 8 nucleotides agree with TRBD1. The CDR3 covers 12 residues. The junction had 5 bases not matched to a gene; V was cut back by 6 bases and J by 8 bases. CDR1 is DFQATT, CDR2 SNEGSKA, per germline (reference sequence). CDR3 residues: CSAWTGKEKLFF. The CDR3 coding sequence is TGCAGTGCATGGACAGGGAAGGAAAAACTGTTTTTT.

The rearrangement links TRBV7-6 to TRBJ2-1; D is unclear. The CDR3 runs to 16 residues. CDR1 is SGHVS and CDR2 is FNYEAQ in the germline V gene. Deletions cut 4 bases from V and 5 bases from J, with 18 bases between. This CDR3 reads CASSSGPGSSNNEQFF. The CDR3, as DNA: TGTGCCAGCAGCTCAGGCCCAGGATCCTCTAACAATGAGCAGTTCTTC.

This clonotype was seen ten or more times. The rearrangement links TRBV20-1 to TRBJ2-1; D tentatively reads TRBD1 or TRBD2 (6 bases each). The germline V and J ends were trimmed by 8 bases and 9 bases, with 14 bases remaining between them. The CDR3 loop spans 11 amino acids. The germline CDR1 and CDR2 sequences are DFQATT and SNEGSKA (reference sequence). The CDR3 bases are TGCAGTCCCCGGTGGGGGGCTGAGCAGTTCTTC. It encodes CSPRWGAEQFF.